The present T cell receptor beta chain was sequenced within a study of identical twins. Unique molecular identifiers were present on cDNA, and template switching added a universal primer site. In TCRdb, the 5' RACE reads were re-called with MiXCR into one record per CDR3 protein. In the table there are fewer than 900,000 distinct CDR3 sequences, 21% of which are singletons. This clonotype was observed a handful of times. CDR1 SGDLS and CDR2 YYNGEE come from the germline V gene. With 0 bases removed from V and 11 bases from J, the gap between germline ends came to 17 bases. CDR3 length: 15 amino acids. This sample was also put to use in a study of T cells expressing NK-cell markers. That paper states: Sorted CD3+CD56+NKG2C+, CD3+CD56+NKG2C- and CD3+CD56-NKG2C+ T cells supplied TCR beta repertoires. Whether expanded NKG2C-expressing T cell clones recognize HCMV is unknown.

This TCR was sampled from a young woman in good health. The gene calls are TRBV9 and TRBJ1-4; D not resolved. The sample consisted of PBMCs. The CDR3 DNA follows: TGTGCCAGCAGCGTAGAGGCGTCGGAGGGTGAGAAACTGTTTTTT. This gives the protein CASSVEASEGEKLFF.